This TCR beta chain was observed in a study of OX40 agonist ivuxolimab in advanced cancers. Study context: Every 2 weeks, patients received ivuxolimab intravenously, dosed at 0.01 to 10 mg/kg.

Generated by immunoSEQ multiplex PCR, the TCRdb table keeps only in-frame clones and is missing some. This sample has 75,000 to 95,000 clones, with 89% found just once. Notes on the study in general: CD8+ T cells averaged more expanded clones than CD4+.

Deletions cut 4 bases from V and 1 base from J, with 13 bases between. Germline-derived CDR1 and CDR2 are SGHRS and YFSETQ. The CDR3 spans 15 residues. Concerning this clone: Its target is not known. Other DNA sequences from this sample encode an identical CDR3 as well.

Sample: CD4+ or CD8+ T cells sorted from blood, taken in a trial of the OX40 agonist ivuxolimab. The TCR was taken from an adult with an advanced solid tumor such as melanoma, head and neck, liver or kidney cancer. The chain links TRBV5-1 to TRBJ2-3; the D gene is possibly TRBD1 (5 bases). CDR3 residues: CASSGAGWGTDTQYF. The DNA for the CDR3 is TGCGCCAGCAGCGGGGCAGGGTGGGGCACAGATACGCAGTATTTT.